A single sample is the source of the 19 T cell receptor beta chains below, sequenced in a study of HIV-infected patients and healthy controls. All unsorted peripheral T cells were captured because whole blood was used without fractionation. 500 ng RNA was reverse transcribed with alpha and beta constant-region primers. Separate chain-specific third strand synthesis with multiplexing indices produced the alpha and beta libraries. TCRdb recomputed calls from the 5' RACE reads with MiXCR, one row per CDR3 protein. The profile shows 6,000 to 8,500 distinct CDR3 sequences, less than 8.5% of them singletons. The sample consisted of blood, taken before antiretroviral therapy. The receptors come from an adult with HIV infection.

The chain links TRBV25-1 to TRBJ2-7, with a tentative D call TRBD1 (6 bases). The germline V gene encodes CDR1 MGHDK and CDR2 SYGVNS. V was shortened by 3 bases and J by 2 bases, with 11 bases between the two germline ends. The CDR3 runs to 14 residues. The CDR3 is CASSEVAGAYEQYF. The CDR3 DNA reads as TGTGCCAGCAGTGAGGTTGCAGGGGCCTACGAGCAGTACTTC.

The table lists this clonotype with many counts. The CDR3 sequence is CASSLVAGAHNEQFF. In nucleotides, the CDR3 is TGTGCCAGCAGCTTGGTAGCGGGAGCCCACAATGAGCAGTTCTTC. The V call is TRBV5-8, the J call TRBJ2-1, with 9 bases lining up with TRBD2. CDR3 length: 15 residues. Per the germline V gene, CDR1 is SGHTS and CDR2 is YDEGEE. The ends lost 0 bases at V and 5 bases at J; junction bases unmatched: 3.

This clonotype has at least ten counts. CDR3 sequence reads: CASSRQRADNEQFF. In DNA form, the CDR3 reads TGCGCCAGCAGCCGCCAACGGGCTGATAATGAGCAGTTCTTC. This rearrangement joins TRBV4-1 to TRBJ2-1; D gene ambiguous. The CDR3 is 14 amino acids. V lost 4 bases and J 7 bases, leaving 14 bases between the germline ends. Germline V CDR1 and CDR2: MGHRA, YSYEKL.

V and J are TRBV13 and TRBJ2-6, with unresolved D. CDR1 and CDR2 (germline): PRHDT, FYEKMQ (reference sequence). The germline V and J ends were trimmed by 3 bases and 2 bases, with 17 bases remaining between them. This CDR3 is built from 18 residues. DNA for the CDR3: TGTGCCAGCAGCTTCAAGGGCACCTCCCGGGCTGGGGCCAACGTCCTGACTTTC. It translates to CASSFKGTSRAGANVLTF.

This clonotype showed up many times. The gene calls are TRBV29-1 and TRBJ1-1, with 9 bases identical to TRBD1. This CDR3 region has 14 residues. Germline lookup yields CDR1 SQVTM and CDR2 ANQGSEA. In DNA form, the CDR3 reads TGCAGTTGTATCCCGGGACAGGGAACGCCTGAAGCTTTCTTT. This sequence encodes CSCIPGQGTPEAFF.

This clonotype was seen a few times. The genes are TRBV5-1 and TRBJ2-7; 10 bases agree with TRBD1. Per the germline V gene, CDR1 is SGHRS and CDR2 is YFSETQ. The V gene end was trimmed by 3 bases and the J gene end by 1 base; junction bases not matched to a gene: 4. This CDR3 comprises 15 residues. CDR3 residues: CASSSSGQGSYEQYF. Here the CDR3 DNA reads TGCGCCAGCAGCTCCTCGGGACAGGGGTCCTACGAGCAGTACTTC.

Note on this clonotype: A much bigger clone sits one base away, suggesting this may be a read error. In nucleotides, the CDR3 is TGTGCCAGCAGAGAAGGGGGCAGGGGAACAGATACGAAGTATTTT. Protein product: CASREGGRGTDTKYF. This sequence joins TRBV2 and TRBJ2-3; 7 nucleotides align to TRBD1. Per germline, CDR1 SNHLY and CDR2 FYNNEI. The CDR3 runs 15 residues.

This clonotype qualifies as medium-sized. The chain uses TRBV6-2 or TRBV6-3 and TRBJ2-3; 10 bases are shared with TRBD2. The CDR3 sequence is 18 residues long. Germline CDR1 is MNHEY and CDR2 is SVGEGT. V was pared by 0 bases and J by 0 bases, with 6 bases of the junction left unmatched. As DNA, the CDR3 is TGTGCCAGCAGTTACTCAAGGACTAGCGGATCTAGCACAGATACGCAGTATTTT. Its protein is CASSYSRTSGSSTDTQYF.

This clonotype was counted many times. The V gene is TRBV6-5, the J gene TRBJ1-6; 7 bases align to TRBD1. Looked up from germline, CDR1 is MNHEY and CDR2 is SVGAGI. V gave up 5 bases and J gave up 5 bases; unmatched junction bases: 3. There are 14 residues in the CDR3. The CDR3 sequence: CASSPGQHNSPLHF. DNA for the CDR3: TGTGCCAGCAGTCCGGGACAGCATAATTCACCCCTCCACTTT.

The sample holds many counts of this clonotype. This rearrangement joins TRBV7-3 to TRBJ2-3, with D possibly matching TRBD1 (6 bases). Germline CDR1 and CDR2: SGHTA and FQGTGA. V lost 5 bases and J lost 2, with 17 bases in between. This CDR3 comprises 16 residues. For the CDR3, the DNA is TGTGCCAGCAGCCCCCAGGACAGTAAATTCACAGATACGCAGTATTTT. Translated: CASSPQDSKFTDTQYF.

The V and J genes are TRBV7-6 and TRBJ2-3; D might be TRBD1 or TRBD2, each matching 5 bases. The CDR3 is 13 residues long. V dropped 8 bases and J dropped 1 base, with 10 bases sitting between them. CDR1 and CDR2 from the germline V gene are SGHVS and FNYEAQ. CDR3 sequence (DNA): TGTGCCAGCTCGAGGGACGGCACAGATACGCAGTATTTT. It encodes CASSRDGTDTQYF.

This clonotype counts as medium-sized. This chain uses TRBV19 with TRBJ2-7; 12 bases fit TRBD2. J gave up 0 bases and V 4 bases, and 1 base lay outside the gene matches. There are 15 residues in the CDR3. Germline V gene data show CDR1 as LNHDA and CDR2 as SQIVND (reference sequence). Written as DNA, the CDR3 is TGTGCCAGTAGTAGGGGACTAGCGGGCTCCTACGAGCAGTACTTC. This codes for CASSRGLAGSYEQYF.

This clonotype has only a few counts. The rearrangement uses TRBV7-9 and TRBJ2-3; 8 bases line up with TRBD1. V was pared by 4 bases and J by 5 bases, with 8 bases of the junction left unmatched. This CDR3 is built from 15 residues. Germline loops: CDR1 SEHNR, CDR2 FQNEAQ (reference sequence). The CDR3 DNA follows: TGTGCCAGCAGCTCCTTGGACAGGGAGCTAGATACGCAGTATTTT. Its protein is CASSSLDRELDTQYF.

This clonotype has ten or more counts. The rearrangement joins TRBV5-5 to TRBJ2-7; a weak D match, TRBD1 (5 bases). CDR1 is SGHKS, CDR2 YYEKEE, per germline (reference sequence). V was shortened by 4 bases and J by 2 bases, with 16 bases between the two germline ends. The CDR3 has 15 residues. The CDR3 sequence: CASSPGHSYAYEQYF. The CDR3 DNA reads as TGTGCCAGCAGCCCCGGACATTCGTATGCCTACGAGCAGTACTTC.

This clonotype showed up many times. The chain couples TRBV3-1 to TRBJ1-5; D possibly corresponds to TRBD1 (5 bases). Trimming removed 0 bases at V and 7 bases at J, with 7 bases between. CDR3 size: 13 residues. Germline lookup yields CDR1 LGHDT and CDR2 YNNKEL (reference sequence). The CDR3 region is CASSQDRAQPQHF. The CDR3, as DNA: TGTGCCAGCAGCCAAGACAGGGCCCAGCCCCAGCATTTT.

This clonotype came up a few times. This chain joins TRBV29-1 and TRBJ1-5; 8 bases align to TRBD1. The CDR3 is made up of 15 amino acids. V gave up 4 bases and J gave up 5 bases; unmatched junction bases: 10. CDR1 is SQVTM, CDR2 ANQGSEA, per germline. CDR3 residues: CSVARAGGADQPQHF. The CDR3 DNA sequence: TGCAGCGTTGCTCGTGCAGGGGGCGCAGATCAGCCCCAGCATTTT. Based on the CDR3 plus reference TRBV29-1 and TRBJ1-5, the full variable domain is SAVISQKPSRDICQRGTSLTIQCQVDSQVTMMFWYRQQPGQSLTLIATANQGSEATYESGFVIDKFPISRPNLTFSTLTVSNMSPEDSSIYLCSVARAGGADQPQHFGDGTRLSIL.

In its sample, this clonotype is medium-sized (0.01 to 0.1%). The chain joins TRBV15 to TRBJ1-1; a weak D match, TRBD1 (5 bases). V was clipped by 1 base and J by 7 bases, with 10 bases between them. The CDR3 contains 13 residues. Germline-derived CDR1 and CDR2 are LNHNV and YYDKDF (reference sequence). This chain's CDR3 is CATSRGQGIEAFF. CDR3 in DNA: TGTGCCACCAGCAGAGGTCAGGGAATTGAAGCTTTCTTT.

This clonotype is classed as medium-sized (0.01 to 0.1%). The V and J genes are TRBV29-1 and TRBJ1-3; D not resolved. This CDR3 is 13 amino acids long. Germline loops: CDR1 SQVTM, CDR2 ANQGSEA. Trimming stripped 2 bases from V and 0 bases from J, with 5 bases between. The CDR3 nucleotides read TGCAGCGTTGAAATGAGCTCTGGAAACACCATATATTTT. Translation gives CSVEMSSGNTIYF.

The rearrangement links TRBV30 to TRBJ2-2; 11 bases agree with TRBD2. Trimming at V came to 3 bases and at J to 3 bases, leaving 9 bases not matched to a gene. From germline, CDR1 is GTSNPN and CDR2 SVGIG (reference sequence). This CDR3 region has 17 residues. CDR3 sequence: CAWSPLTSGSDTGELFF. CDR3 nucleotide sequence: TGTGCCTGGAGCCCTCTTACTAGCGGGAGTGACACCGGGGAGCTGTTTTTT.